This passage covers 18 T cell receptor beta chains from one sample sequenced in a study of identical twins. TCRdb reprocessed the 5' RACE reads with MiXCR, giving one entry per CDR3 protein. The sample comprises under 250,000 distinct CDR3 sequences, roughly 13% of which are singletons, and 4% rests with the top ten. The same data also went into a second study, on yellow fever vaccine responses in identical twins.

The sequenced material came from memory (CD45RO+) T cells sorted from blood. Receptors originate from a woman aged 18-29 years in good health.

V gene TRBV29-1 combines with J gene TRBJ2-7, with unresolved D. CDR3 size: 13 residues. V was shortened by 1 base and J by 0 bases, with 7 bases between the two germline ends. Germline loops: CDR1 SQVTM, CDR2 ANQGSEA. The CDR3 region has the DNA TGCAGCGTTGAAGGGCAGTTCTCCTACGAGCAGTACTTC. It encodes CSVEGQFSYEQYF.

This clonotype was observed a handful of times. The CDR3 loop is CASRAYGPNYEQYF. In DNA form, the CDR3 reads TGTGCCAGCAGGGCCTACGGGCCCAACTACGAGCAGTACTTC. V and J are TRBV28 and TRBJ2-7; no reliable D call. CDR1 and CDR2 from the germline V gene are MDHEN and SYDVKM. The CDR3 is 14 residues long. V was trimmed by 6 bases and J by 3 bases, leaving 15 bases between them. The entire variable domain, with the rest obtained from reference TRBV28 and TRBJ2-7, is as follows: DVKVTQSSRYLVKRTGEKVFLECVQDMDHENMFWYRQDPGLGLRLIYFSYDVKMKEKGDIPEGYSVSREKKERFSLILESASTNQTSMYLCASRAYGPNYEQYFGPGTRLTVT.

This clonotype was seen more than once but under ten times. This rearrangement joins TRBV9 to TRBJ2-3, with 12 bases that match TRBD2. V was pared by 2 bases and J by 0 bases, with 1 base of the junction left unmatched. Germline CDR1 reads SGDLS; CDR2 reads YYNGEE. The CDR3 sequence is 16 residues long. DNA of the CDR3: TGTGCCAGCAGCGTTCTAGCGGGGGGGAGCACAGATACGCAGTATTTT. Translation gives CASSVLAGGSTDTQYF.

CDR3 in amino acids: CASSPGQASYEQYF. CDR3 nucleotide sequence: TGTGCCAGCAGCCCAGGACAGGCCTCCTACGAGCAGTACTTC. The V gene is TRBV28, the J gene TRBJ2-7, with 7 bases fitting TRBD1. The V and J ends lost 6 bases and 0 bases, in that order; junction bases with no gene match: 5. CDR1 MDHEN and CDR2 SYDVKM come from the germline V gene. The CDR3 is 14 residues long.

This chain joins TRBV7-9 and TRBJ2-7, with a possible D match to TRBD1 (5 bases). In germline, CDR1 is SEHNR, CDR2 FQNEAQ (reference sequence). The V and J ends lost 5 bases and 0 bases respectively, with 17 bases between them. CDR3 length equals 16 residues. CDR3 residues: CASSPPLGDSSYEQYF. CDR3 coding DNA: TGTGCCAGCAGCCCCCCCCTCGGAGACAGCTCCTACGAGCAGTACTTC. Filled out from reference TRBV7-9 and TRBJ2-7, the complete variable domain reads DTGVSQNPRHKITKRGQNVTFRCDPISEHNRLYWYRQTLGQGPEFLTYFQNEAQLEKSRLLSDRFSAERPKGSFSTLEIQRTEQGDSAMYLCASSPPLGDSSYEQYFGPGTRLTVT.

This clonotype has only a few counts. The CDR3 DNA reads TGCAGCGTTCTCGGATGGGGACTCCACGCTGGCTACACCTTC. Its translation: CSVLGWGLHAGYTF. The chain uses TRBV29-1 and TRBJ1-2; a possible D gene is TRBD1 (5 bases). Trimming cost V 5 bases and J 7 bases, with 20 bases left between them. Germline CDR1 is SQVTM and CDR2 is ANQGSEA. The CDR3 sequence is 14 residues long. The whole variable domain, remainder taken from reference TRBV29-1 and TRBJ1-2, is SAVISQKPSRDICQRGTSLTIQCQVDSQVTMMFWYRQQPGQSLTLIATANQGSEATYESGFVIDKFPISRPNLTFSTLTVSNMSPEDSSIYLCSVLGWGLHAGYTFGSGTRLTVV.

This clonotype occurred a few times. This chain uses TRBV4-2 with TRBJ2-1; 7 nucleotides align to TRBD2. J was trimmed by 0 bases and V by 0 bases; bases with no gene match: 11. This CDR3 is built from 19 residues. Germline V gene lookup returns CDR1 LGHNA and CDR2 YNFKEQ. This CDR3 is CASSQERVTSTSSYNEQFF. The DNA of the CDR3 is TGTGCCAGCAGCCAAGAAAGGGTGACTAGCACAAGCTCCTACAATGAGCAGTTCTTC.

The sample holds a few counts of this clonotype. V gene TRBV9 combines with J gene TRBJ2-1; maybe TRBD2 (5 bases). Germline CDR1 SGDLS, CDR2 YYNGEE. The length of the CDR3 is 15 residues. Trimming cost V 0 bases and J 1 base, with 8 bases left between them. The CDR3 sequence: CASSVAPGSYNEQFF. The CDR3 DNA reads TGTGCCAGCAGCGTAGCTCCGGGGTCCTACAATGAGCAGTTCTTC.

This clonotype was observed a handful of times. The V call is TRBV6-1, the J call TRBJ2-1; 15 positions match TRBD2. Trimming at V came to 6 bases and at J to 9 bases, leaving 9 bases not matched to a gene. The CDR3 is made up of 16 amino acids. Germline V CDR1 and CDR2: MNHNS, SASEGT. CDR3 in amino acids: CASRDRTSGRVSEQFF. The CDR3 DNA follows: TGTGCCAGCAGGGACAGGACTAGCGGGAGGGTTAGTGAGCAGTTCTTC.

This sequence joins TRBV18 and TRBJ1-2, with a possible D match to TRBD1 (6 bases). The germline CDR1 and CDR2 sequences are KGHSH and LQKENI. There are 12 residues in the CDR3. The germline V and J ends were trimmed by 3 bases and 6 bases, with 8 bases remaining between them. The CDR3 coding sequence is TGTGCCAGCTCACCCCGGACAGATGGCTACACCTTC. Translation gives CASSPRTDGYTF. Looking up the rest from reference TRBV18 and TRBJ1-2 gives the full variable domain: NAGVMQNPRHLVRRRGQEARLRCSPMKGHSHVYWYRQLPEEGLKFMVYLQKENIIDESGMPKERFSAEFPKEGPSILRIQQVVRGDSAAYFCASSPRTDGYTFGSGTRLTVV.

This clonotype was detected ten times or more. This rearrangement joins TRBV29-1 to TRBJ2-3; D is uncertain. The CDR3 is 11 amino acids. Germline CDR1 and CDR2: SQVTM and ANQGSEA. The V gene lost 2 bases and the J gene lost 4 bases, with 4 bases spanning the gap. DNA of the CDR3: TGCAGCGTTGAACCCGCAGATACGCAGTATTTT. Translation gives CSVEPADTQYF.

CDR3 sequence: CASTPSGRSYNEQFF. The CDR3 DNA reads TGTGCCAGTACCCCCTCAGGGCGCTCCTACAATGAGCAGTTCTTC. The V call is TRBV19, the J call TRBJ2-1; D possibly corresponds to TRBD1 (5 bases). This CDR3 contains 15 residues. The V end was cut by 7 bases, the J end by 0 bases, with 13 bases between. Germline-derived CDR1 and CDR2 are LNHDA and SQIVND (reference sequence).

This chain joins TRBV12-3 or TRBV12-4 and TRBJ2-1; 8 bases line up with TRBD2. The CDR3 runs 13 residues. V trimming: 7 bases; J trimming: 7 bases; junction bases outside the gene matches: 6. The CDR3 sequence is CASTQGLVNEQFF. As DNA, the CDR3 is TGTGCCAGCACCCAGGGACTAGTTAATGAGCAGTTCTTC.

This clonotype was counted between two and nine times. This chain uses TRBV2 with TRBJ2-1, with 11 nucleotides matching TRBD1. Germline trimming cut 4 bases from V and 10 bases from J; bases unmatched to any gene: 12. Looked up from germline, CDR1 is SNHLY and CDR2 is FYNNEI. The CDR3 consists of 16 residues. CDR3 sequence reads: CASSGRTGGAGGEQFF. In nucleotides, the CDR3 is TGTGCCAGCAGTGGGAGGACAGGGGGCGCAGGTGGCGAGCAGTTCTTC. Supplemented by reference TRBV2 and TRBJ2-1, the full variable domain reads EPEVTQTPSHQVTQMGQEVILRCVPISNHLYFYWYRQILGQKVEFLVSFYNNEISEKSEIFDDQFSVERPDGSNFTLKIRSTKLEDSAMYFCASSGRTGGAGGEQFFGPGTRLTVL.

This sequence joins TRBV27 and TRBJ1-1, with 9 bases identical to TRBD1. Germline lookup yields CDR1 MNHEY and CDR2 SMNVEV (reference sequence). This CDR3 contains 15 residues. J was trimmed by 0 bases and V by 6 bases; bases with no gene match: 5. CDR3 residues: CASRGQGRLNTEAFF. As DNA, the CDR3 is TGTGCCAGCAGGGGACAGGGAAGACTGAACACTGAAGCTTTCTTT.

This clonotype has a handful of counts. The chain couples TRBV20-1 to TRBJ2-7; 10 positions match TRBD1. Looked up from germline, CDR1 is DFQATT and CDR2 is SNEGSKA (reference sequence). V was pared by 3 bases and J by 4 bases, with 6 bases of the junction left unmatched. The CDR3 spans 14 residues. The CDR3: CSASVTGGSYEQYF. The CDR3 coding sequence is TGCAGTGCTAGTGTGACAGGGGGCTCGTACGAGCAGTACTTC.

This clonotype was seen a few times. This chain uses TRBV7-9 with TRBJ1-2; possible D gene TRBD1, 5 bases. This CDR3 has 13 amino acids. Germline V CDR1 and CDR2: SEHNR, FQNEAQ (reference sequence). The ends were cut back, 1 base at V and 7 bases at J, with 10 bases in the middle. The CDR3 DNA follows: TGTGCCAGCAGCTTAGAGGGGCAGGCTGGCTACACCTTC. The encoded protein is CASSLEGQAGYTF.

This clonotype came up a few times. V is TRBV20-1 and J is TRBJ2-5; D uncertain. Germline CDR1 DFQATT, CDR2 SNEGSKA (reference sequence). The germline V and J ends were trimmed by 6 bases and 5 bases, with 7 bases remaining between them. The CDR3 is 10 amino acids. CDR3: CSAGVETQYF. The CDR3 bases are TGCAGTGCGGGTGTTGAGACCCAGTACTTC.